A single sample is the source of the 25 T cell receptor beta chains below, sequenced in a study of siplizumab effects on memory and regulatory T cells. Some clones are missing from TCRdb's copy, which holds only in-frame ones; the method was immunoSEQ multiplex PCR. The sample consists of tens of thousands of clones, approximately 90% of them appearing once. The sequencing sample was made of Tregs sorted from blood. The receptors originated from a human donor in good health.

The CDR3 reads CASSLFVVDYNEQFF. The CDR3 nucleotides are TGTGCCAGCAGCTTGTTTGTCGTGGACTACAATGAGCAGTTCTTC. The chain uses TRBV5-5 and TRBJ2-1; D is unresolved. With 1 base removed from V and 3 bases from J, the gap between germline ends came to 11 bases. Germline-derived CDR1 and CDR2 are SGHKS and YYEKEE (reference sequence). The length of the CDR3 is 15 residues.

This clone was recorded only once. The rearrangement joins TRBV28 to TRBJ2-7; 10 bases are shared with TRBD1. Germline loops: CDR1 MDHEN, CDR2 SYDVKM. V was pared by 7 bases and J by 7 bases, with 7 bases of the junction left unmatched. CDR3 length: 13 residues. The CDR3 nucleotides are TGTGCCAGCAAGGAGACAGGGGGCAGGGAGCAGTACTTC. Its translation: CASKETGGREQYF.

This rearrangement joins TRBV7-2 to TRBJ1-5; D gene uncertain. The V gene lost 3 bases and the J gene lost 3 bases, with 9 bases spanning the gap. The CDR3 extends over 14 amino acids. Germline V gene data show CDR1 as SGHTA and CDR2 as FQGNSA. The CDR3 is CASSFYALNQPQHF. CDR3 in DNA: TGTGCCAGCAGCTTTTATGCCCTCAATCAGCCCCAGCATTTT.

The chain uses TRBV7-2 and TRBJ1-2; no clear D gene. CDR1 and CDR2 from the germline V gene are SGHTA and FQGNSA. V shed 5 bases and J shed 5 bases, with 12 bases lying between them. The CDR3 spans 13 residues. For the CDR3, the DNA is TGTGCCAGCAGCACCAGGCCCGATTATGGCTACACCTTC. It is translated as CASSTRPDYGYTF.

This chain's CDR3 is CASSAPDRRNQPQHF. DNA for the CDR3: TGTGCCAGCAGTGCACCCGACAGGCGCAATCAGCCCCAGCATTTT. This chain uses TRBV6-5 with TRBJ1-5, with TRBD1 as a possible D gene (6 bases). CDR3 length: 15 residues. Germline V CDR1 and CDR2: MNHEY, SVGAGI. V lost 5 bases, J lost 2 bases, and 13 bases lay in between.

The chain links TRBV5-6 to TRBJ2-5, with 7 bases fitting TRBD1. This CDR3 contains 18 residues. The germline V gene encodes CDR1 SGHDT and CDR2 YYEEEE. J was trimmed by 7 bases and V by 0 bases; bases with no gene match: 18. The DNA for the CDR3 is TGTGCCAGCAGCTTGGCCTCAGGTCGACAGGGCCTCACGCGGACCCAGTACTTC. Residues: CASSLASGRQGLTRTQYF.

The chain is built from TRBV5-1 and TRBJ2-1, with D uncertain. The germline V gene encodes CDR1 SGHRS and CDR2 YFSETQ. The V end lost 0 bases, the J end lost 0 bases, and 7 bases lay between the germline ends. CDR3 length equals 15 residues. CDR3 protein: CASSLDSLSYNEQFF. DNA of the CDR3: TGCGCCAGCAGCTTGGACAGCCTCTCCTACAATGAGCAGTTCTTC. Full variable domain (rest looked up from reference TRBV5-1 and TRBJ2-1): KAGVTQTPRYLIKTRGQQVTLSCSPISGHRSVSWYQQTPGQGLQFLFEYFSETQRNKGNFPGRFSGRQFSNSRSEMNVSTLELGDSALYLCASSLDSLSYNEQFFGPGTRLTVL.

This clone was picked up one time. The CDR3 end shows no conserved phenylalanine or tryptophan, and so a read error is likely. The chain carries TRBV6-5 and TRBJ1-6; TRBD1 aligns across 7 bases. Germline-derived CDR1 and CDR2 are MNHEY and SVGAGI. The CDR3 contains 15 residues. V was clipped by 2 bases and J by 8 bases; unmatched bases: 6. The CDR3 DNA reads as TGTGCCAGCAGTTACAGGGGGCAGAGGGATTCACCCCTCCACCTT. It encodes CASSYRGQRDSPLHL.

The J gene is TRBJ2-5, the V gene TRBV7-2, with D perhaps being TRBD1 or TRBD2 (8 bases each). The CDR3 covers 15 residues. Germline CDR1 is SGHTA and CDR2 is FQGNSA. With 2 bases removed from V and 4 bases from J, the gap between germline ends came to 14 bases. CDR3 residues: CASSLLSGTGETQYF. The CDR3 region has the DNA TGTGCCAGCAGCTTACTTAGCGGGACAGGAGAGACCCAGTACTTC.

The rearrangement joins TRBV5-1 to TRBJ2-1; TRBD2 aligns across 8 bases. The CDR3 runs to 14 residues. Germline lookup yields CDR1 SGHRS and CDR2 YFSETQ. V shed 4 bases, J shed 2 bases, and the junction held 2 bases outside the gene matches. The DNA of the CDR3 is TGCGCCAGCAGCCCGGGGGGGACCTACAATGAGCAGTTCTTC. This gives the protein CASSPGGTYNEQFF.

The chain employs TRBV2 and TRBJ2-5, with 8 positions matching TRBD2. The tail of the sequence fits TRBJ2-7 better, so the J call may be wrong. This CDR3 contains 14 residues. The germline V gene encodes CDR1 SNHLY and CDR2 FYNNEI. The CDR3 region has the DNA TGTGCCAGCAGTCCACCCGGGGGGGGCAACGAGCAGTACTTC. It encodes CASSPPGGGNEQYF.

This clone was counted between two and nine times. The rearrangement joins TRBV14 to TRBJ1-1; D gene ambiguous. This CDR3 spans 13 amino acids. The V gene lost 3 bases and the J gene lost 0 bases, with 5 bases spanning the gap. Germline CDR1 is SGHDN and CDR2 is FVKESK. The DNA of the CDR3 is TGTGCCAGCAGCCAGCACATGAACACTGAAGCTTTCTTT. Protein product: CASSQHMNTEAFF.

V and J are TRBV4-1 and TRBJ1-6; D call uncertain. The CDR3 spans 15 residues. Trimming pared 4 bases from V and 5 bases from J, leaving 12 bases between. CDR1 is MGHRA, CDR2 YSYEKL, per germline. CDR3 residues: CASSLEQNDNSPLHF. In DNA form, the CDR3 reads TGCGCCAGCAGCCTGGAGCAGAACGATAATTCACCCCTCCACTTT.

This clone was detected only a few times. This sequence joins TRBV10-2 and TRBJ1-1, with 7 bases matching TRBD1. Germline-derived CDR1 and CDR2 are WSHSY and SAAADI. V lost 4 bases and J lost 5; bases outside the gene matches: 7. This CDR3 contains 14 residues. In nucleotides, the CDR3 is TGCGCCAGCAGTGTGACAGGGCCAGTGACTGAAGCTTTCTTT. Translating it yields CASSVTGPVTEAFF.

The chain recombines TRBV5-8 with TRBJ2-1; D unresolved. The CDR3 has 13 amino acids. Germline V gene lookup returns CDR1 SGHTS and CDR2 YDEGEE. With 2 bases removed from V and 1 base from J, the gap between germline ends came to 4 bases. The CDR3 loop is CASSLRSYNEQFF. As DNA, the CDR3 is TGTGCCAGCAGCTTACGTTCCTACAATGAGCAGTTCTTC.

V and J are TRBV18 and TRBJ2-1; no firm D call. V was clipped by 8 bases and J by 10 bases, with 12 bases between them. This CDR3 comprises 11 residues. CDR1 is KGHSH and CDR2 is LQKENI in the germline V gene. The DNA for the CDR3 is TGTGCCAGCCAAGGTTCCGTAGAGCAGTTCTTC. Protein product: CASQGSVEQFF.

The chain combines TRBV10-3 with TRBJ2-7; either TRBD1 or TRBD2 may fit D (5 bases each). V dropped 6 bases and J dropped 3 bases, with 12 bases sitting between them. CDR3 size: 13 residues. The germline gives CDR1 ENHRY, CDR2 SYGVKD. The CDR3: CAISNRDHYEQYF. The CDR3 bases are TGTGCCATCAGCAACCGGGACCACTACGAGCAGTACTTC.

This chain uses TRBV9 with TRBJ2-3; 16 bases map to TRBD2. This CDR3 has 18 amino acids. J lost 0 bases, V lost 3 bases, and 4 bases had no gene match. Germline V gene sequence: CDR1 SGDLS, CDR2 YYNGEE. The CDR3 DNA follows: TGTGCCAGCAGCGCCGGGACTAGCGGGGGGGCTAGCACAGATACGCAGTATTTT. Its protein is CASSAGTSGGASTDTQYF. Full variable domain (remainder filled in from reference TRBV9 and TRBJ2-3): DSGVTQTPKHLITATGQRVTLRCSPRSGDLSVYWYQQSLDQGLQFLIQYYNGEERAKGNILERFSAQQFPDLHSELNLSSLELGDSALYFCASSAGTSGGASTDTQYFGPGTRLTVL.

This clone was detected once. V is TRBV5-1 and J is TRBJ1-3; maybe TRBD1 (6 bases). V gave up 2 bases and J gave up 6 bases, with 15 bases separating them. CDR3 length: 15 amino acids. Per the germline V gene, CDR1 is SGHRS and CDR2 is YFSETQ. The CDR3 sequence is CASSFTLGAENTIYF. The CDR3 DNA follows: TGCGCCAGCAGCTTCACATTGGGGGCGGAAAACACCATATATTTT.

This clone has only one observation. This chain links TRBV6-5 with TRBJ1-1, with D maybe TRBD1 (6 bases). There are 15 residues in the CDR3. The V gene's germline CDR1 is MNHEY and CDR2 SVGAGI. V gave up 2 bases and J gave up 1 base, with 11 bases separating them. CDR3 region: CASSYESTGNTEAFF. The CDR3 nucleotides read TGTGCCAGCAGTTACGAATCGACAGGGAACACTGAAGCTTTCTTT.

The chain joins TRBV27 to TRBJ2-7; D unresolved. Germline V lookup: CDR1 MNHEY, CDR2 SMNVEV (reference sequence). This CDR3 is built from 13 residues. The V and J ends lost 6 bases and 6 bases respectively, with 15 bases between them. CDR3 region: CASRALTTGEQYF. In nucleotides, the CDR3 is TGTGCCAGCAGGGCCCTTACGACTGGCGAGCAGTACTTC.

This chain links TRBV5-8 with TRBJ2-3; weak D call: TRBD2 (6 bases). Trimming cost V 3 bases and J 11 bases, with 13 bases left between them. CDR1 is SGHTS, CDR2 YDEGEE, per germline. This CDR3 is built from 12 residues. Here the CDR3 reads CASSWRDEVQYF. In DNA, the CDR3 is TGTGCCAGCAGCTGGCGGGACGAGGTGCAGTATTTT.

The chain recombines TRBV6-6 with TRBJ2-5, with 10 positions matching TRBD2. J was trimmed by 4 bases and V by 7 bases; bases with no gene match: 9. This CDR3 contains 15 residues. Germline V gene data show CDR1 as MNHNY and CDR2 as SVGAGI (reference sequence). CDR3 loop: CASTLSGGFPETQYF. DNA for the CDR3: TGTGCCAGCACCCTTAGCGGGGGGTTCCCAGAGACCCAGTACTTC.

This chain links TRBV28 with TRBJ2-7, with TRBD1 identical over 8 bases. Trimming removed 4 bases from V and 2 bases from J; junction bases left unmatched: 4. The CDR3 is made up of 14 amino acids. The V gene's germline CDR1 is MDHEN and CDR2 SYDVKM. CDR3 sequence (DNA): TGTGCCAGCAGTTCGGGACAGGCGCCCTACGAGCAGTACTTC. Its translation is CASSSGQAPYEQYF.

The rearrangement links TRBV2 to TRBJ2-4; D is unclear. The length of the CDR3 is 11 residues. Between the trimmed V and J ends, which lost 4 bases and 6 bases, there was a span of 4 bases. Germline V gives CDR1 SNHLY, CDR2 FYNNEI. CDR3 DNA sequence: TGTGCCAGCAGTGGGACAAACATTCAGTACTTC. Amino acid sequence: CASSGTNIQYF.